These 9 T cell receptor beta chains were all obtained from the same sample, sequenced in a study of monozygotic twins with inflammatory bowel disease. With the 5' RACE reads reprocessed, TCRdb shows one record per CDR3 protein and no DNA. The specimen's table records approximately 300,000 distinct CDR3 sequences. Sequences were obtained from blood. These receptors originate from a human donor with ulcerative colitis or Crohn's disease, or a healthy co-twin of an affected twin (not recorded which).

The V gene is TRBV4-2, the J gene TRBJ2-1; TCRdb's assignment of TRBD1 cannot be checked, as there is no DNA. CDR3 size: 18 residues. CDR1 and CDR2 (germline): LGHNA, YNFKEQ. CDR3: CASSPFHMAGDSYNEQFF.

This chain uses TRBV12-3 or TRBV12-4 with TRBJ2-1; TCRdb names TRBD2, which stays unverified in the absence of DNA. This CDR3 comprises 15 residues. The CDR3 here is CASKVVTPMGNEQFF.

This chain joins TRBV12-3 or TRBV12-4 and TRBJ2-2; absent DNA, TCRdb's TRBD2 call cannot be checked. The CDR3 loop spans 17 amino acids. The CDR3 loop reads CASTPGLATWGTGELFF.

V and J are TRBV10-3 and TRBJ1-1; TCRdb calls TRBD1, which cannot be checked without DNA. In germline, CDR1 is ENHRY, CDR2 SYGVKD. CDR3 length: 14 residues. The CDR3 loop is CAISEAQVGIEAFF.

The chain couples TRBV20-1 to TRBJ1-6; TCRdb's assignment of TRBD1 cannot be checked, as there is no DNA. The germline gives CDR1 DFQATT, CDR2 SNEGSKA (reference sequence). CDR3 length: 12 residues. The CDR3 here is CSARDDNSPLHF.

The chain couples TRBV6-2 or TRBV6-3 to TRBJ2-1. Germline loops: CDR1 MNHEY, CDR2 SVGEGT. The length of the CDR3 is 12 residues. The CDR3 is CASTPPDNEQFF.

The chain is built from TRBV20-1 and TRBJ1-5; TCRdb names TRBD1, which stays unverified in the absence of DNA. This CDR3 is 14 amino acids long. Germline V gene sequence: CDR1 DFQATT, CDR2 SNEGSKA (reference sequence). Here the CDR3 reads CSASRRWGNQPQHF.

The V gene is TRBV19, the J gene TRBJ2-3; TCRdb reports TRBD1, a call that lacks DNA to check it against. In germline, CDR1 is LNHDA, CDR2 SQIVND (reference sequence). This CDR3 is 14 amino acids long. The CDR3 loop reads CASSTWTGTDTQYF.

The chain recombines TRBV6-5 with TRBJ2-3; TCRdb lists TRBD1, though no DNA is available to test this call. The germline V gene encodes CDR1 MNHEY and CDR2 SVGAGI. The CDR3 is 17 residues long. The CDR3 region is CASSYRTGGSGTDTQYF.